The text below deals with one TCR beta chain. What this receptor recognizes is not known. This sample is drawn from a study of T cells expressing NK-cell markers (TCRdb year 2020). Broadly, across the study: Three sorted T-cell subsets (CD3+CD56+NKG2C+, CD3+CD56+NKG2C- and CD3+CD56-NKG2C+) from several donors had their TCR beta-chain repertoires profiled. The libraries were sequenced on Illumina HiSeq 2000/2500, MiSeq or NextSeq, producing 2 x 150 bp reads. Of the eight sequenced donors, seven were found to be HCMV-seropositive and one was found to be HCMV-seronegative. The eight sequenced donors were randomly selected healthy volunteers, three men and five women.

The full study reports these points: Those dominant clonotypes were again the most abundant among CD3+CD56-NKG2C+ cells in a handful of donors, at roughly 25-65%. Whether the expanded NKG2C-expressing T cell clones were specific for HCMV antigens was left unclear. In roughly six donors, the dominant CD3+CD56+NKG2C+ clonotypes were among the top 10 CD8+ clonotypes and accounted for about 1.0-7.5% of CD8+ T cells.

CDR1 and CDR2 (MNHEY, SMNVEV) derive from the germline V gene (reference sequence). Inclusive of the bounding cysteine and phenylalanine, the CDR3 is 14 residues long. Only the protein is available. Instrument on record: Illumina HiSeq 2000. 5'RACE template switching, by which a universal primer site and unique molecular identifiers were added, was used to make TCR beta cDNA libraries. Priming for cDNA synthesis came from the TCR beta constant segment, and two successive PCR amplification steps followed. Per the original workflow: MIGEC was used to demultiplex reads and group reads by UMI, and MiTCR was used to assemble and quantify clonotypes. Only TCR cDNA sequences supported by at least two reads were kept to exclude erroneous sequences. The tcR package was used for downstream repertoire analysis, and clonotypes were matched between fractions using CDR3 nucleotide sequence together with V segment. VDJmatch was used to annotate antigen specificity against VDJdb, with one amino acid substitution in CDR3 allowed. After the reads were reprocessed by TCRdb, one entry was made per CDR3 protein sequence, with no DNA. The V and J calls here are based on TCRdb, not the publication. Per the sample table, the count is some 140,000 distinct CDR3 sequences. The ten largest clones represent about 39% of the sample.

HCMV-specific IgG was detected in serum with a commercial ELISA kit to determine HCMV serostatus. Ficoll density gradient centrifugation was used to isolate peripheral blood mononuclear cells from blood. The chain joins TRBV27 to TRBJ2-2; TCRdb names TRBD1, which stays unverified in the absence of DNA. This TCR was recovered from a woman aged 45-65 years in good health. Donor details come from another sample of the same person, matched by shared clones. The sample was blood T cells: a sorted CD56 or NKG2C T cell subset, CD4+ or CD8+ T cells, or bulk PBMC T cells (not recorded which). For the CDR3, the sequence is CASSSPDTAGELFF.